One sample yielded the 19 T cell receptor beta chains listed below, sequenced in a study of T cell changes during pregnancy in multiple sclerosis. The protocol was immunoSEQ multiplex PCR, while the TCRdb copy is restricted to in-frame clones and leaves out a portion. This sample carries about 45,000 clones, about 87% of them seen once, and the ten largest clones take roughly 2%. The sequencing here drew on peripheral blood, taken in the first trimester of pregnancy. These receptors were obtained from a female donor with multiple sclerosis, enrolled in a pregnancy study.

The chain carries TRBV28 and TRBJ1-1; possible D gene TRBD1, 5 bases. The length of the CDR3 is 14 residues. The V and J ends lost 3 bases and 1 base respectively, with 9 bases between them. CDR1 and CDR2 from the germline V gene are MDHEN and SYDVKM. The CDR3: CASSLSTGNTEAFF. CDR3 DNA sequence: TGTGCCAGCAGTTTGTCCACAGGGAACACTGAAGCTTTCTTT.

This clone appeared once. CDR3 sequence (DNA): TGTGCCAGCTCACCACCGGGAAAGGGGGCCAACAATGAGCAGTTCTTC. It translates to CASSPPGKGANNEQFF. The J gene is TRBJ2-1, the V gene TRBV18; TRBD1 agrees at 7 bases. Germline CDR1 is KGHSH and CDR2 is LQKENI. The CDR3 loop spans 16 amino acids. The trim removed 0 bases at V and 5 bases at J, leaving 7 bases unmatched. The complete variable domain, with remaining parts taken from reference TRBV18 and TRBJ2-1, reads NAGVMQNPRHLVRRRGQEARLRCSPMKGHSHVYWYRQLPEEGLKFMVYLQKENIIDESGMPKERFSAEFPKEGPSILRIQQVVRGDSAAYFCASSPPGKGANNEQFFGPGTRLTVL.

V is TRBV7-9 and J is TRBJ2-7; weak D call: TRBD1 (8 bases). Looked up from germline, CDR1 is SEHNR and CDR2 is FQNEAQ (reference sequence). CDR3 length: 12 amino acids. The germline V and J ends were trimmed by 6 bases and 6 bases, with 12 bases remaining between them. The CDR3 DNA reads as TGTGCCAGCAGTCACAGGGGGGGCGAGCAGTACTTC. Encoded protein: CASSHRGGEQYF.

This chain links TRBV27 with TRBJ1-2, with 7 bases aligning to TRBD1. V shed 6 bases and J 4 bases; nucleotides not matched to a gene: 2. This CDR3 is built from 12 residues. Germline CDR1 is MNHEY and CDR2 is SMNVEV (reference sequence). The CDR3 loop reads CASRTGSYGYTF. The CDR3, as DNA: TGTGCCAGCAGGACAGGGAGCTATGGCTACACCTTC.

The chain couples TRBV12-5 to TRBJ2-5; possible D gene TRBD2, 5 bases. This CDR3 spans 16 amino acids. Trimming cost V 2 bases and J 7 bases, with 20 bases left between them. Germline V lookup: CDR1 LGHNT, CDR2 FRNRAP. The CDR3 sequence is CASGLPYTGIPSTQYF. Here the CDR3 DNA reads TGTGCTAGTGGTTTGCCCTATACCGGGATCCCGTCGACCCAGTACTTC.

CDR3 protein: CASPPYNQPQHF. DNA of the CDR3: TGTGCCAGCCCCCCGTACAATCAGCCCCAGCATTTT. The chain has TRBV21-1 and TRBJ1-5. TRBV21-1 represents a pseudogene. The CDR3 is 12 amino acids.

CDR3 amino acids: CSAGQKNTEAFF. The CDR3 DNA sequence: TGCAGCGCCGGACAGAAAAACACTGAAGCTTTCTTT. The V call is TRBV29-1, the J call TRBJ1-1; D is possibly TRBD1 (6 bases). Germline V CDR1 and CDR2: SQVTM, ANQGSEA. The CDR3 runs 12 residues. Deletions cut 7 bases from V and 2 bases from J, with 11 bases between.

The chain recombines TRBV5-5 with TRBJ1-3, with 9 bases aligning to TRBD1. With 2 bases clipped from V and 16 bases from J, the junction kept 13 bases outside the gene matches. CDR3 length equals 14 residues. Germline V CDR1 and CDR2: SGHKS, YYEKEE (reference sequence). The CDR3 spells CASSFTGQGTMEYF. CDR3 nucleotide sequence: TGTGCCAGCAGCTTCACGGGACAGGGAACGATGGAGTATTTT.

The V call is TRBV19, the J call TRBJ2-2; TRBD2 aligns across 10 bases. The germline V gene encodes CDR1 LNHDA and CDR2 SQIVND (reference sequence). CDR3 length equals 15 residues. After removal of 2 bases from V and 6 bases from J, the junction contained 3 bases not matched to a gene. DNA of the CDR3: TGTGCCAGTAGTATAACGAGCGGGGGGGCCGGGGAGCTGTTTTTT. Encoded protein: CASSITSGGAGELFF.

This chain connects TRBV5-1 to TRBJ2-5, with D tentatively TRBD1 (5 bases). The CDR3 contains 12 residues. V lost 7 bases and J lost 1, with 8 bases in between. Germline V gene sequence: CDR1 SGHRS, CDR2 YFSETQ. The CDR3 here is CASADSQETQYF. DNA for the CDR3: TGCGCCAGCGCTGACAGCCAAGAGACCCAGTACTTC.

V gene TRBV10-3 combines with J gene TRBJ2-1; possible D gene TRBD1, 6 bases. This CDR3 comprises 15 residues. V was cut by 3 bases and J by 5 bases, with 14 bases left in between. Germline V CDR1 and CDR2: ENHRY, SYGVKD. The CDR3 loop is CAISDRTTGNNEQFF. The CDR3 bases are TGTGCCATCAGTGATAGGACCACAGGGAACAATGAGCAGTTCTTC.

The CDR3 sequence is CASSLAGTGGYEQYF. For the CDR3, the DNA is TGTGCCAGCAGCTTGGCCGGGACAGGGGGCTACGAGCAGTACTTC. The chain uses TRBV5-6 and TRBJ2-7; 11 nucleotides align to TRBD1. The J segment lost 3 bases and the V segment lost 0 bases, leaving 2 bases of the junction unmatched. Germline CDR1 reads SGHDT; CDR2 reads YYEEEE. The CDR3 totals 15 residues.

The chain's CDR3 is CACSGCEQYF. The DNA of the CDR3 is TGTGCCTGTTCAGGTTGCGAGCAGTACTTC. The chain employs TRBV30 and TRBJ2-7, with no clear D. The CDR3 is 10 amino acids. V was trimmed by 6 bases and J by 6 bases, leaving 9 bases between them. Germline V gene sequence: CDR1 GTSNPN, CDR2 SVGIG (reference sequence).

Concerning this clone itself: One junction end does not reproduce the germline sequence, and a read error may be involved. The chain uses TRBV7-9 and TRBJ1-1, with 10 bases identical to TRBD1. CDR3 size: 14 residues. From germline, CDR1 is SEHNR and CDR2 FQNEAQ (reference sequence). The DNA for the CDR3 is TGTGCCAGCAACTTAGTAGGGGACAGGGGAGGTGCTTTCTTT. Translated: CASNLVGDRGGAFF.

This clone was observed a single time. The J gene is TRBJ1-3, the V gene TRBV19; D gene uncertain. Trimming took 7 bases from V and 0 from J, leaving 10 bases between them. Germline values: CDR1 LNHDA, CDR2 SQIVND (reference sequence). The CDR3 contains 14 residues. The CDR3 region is CASKRTVSGNTIYF. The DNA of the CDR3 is TGTGCCAGTAAACGCACGGTCTCTGGAAACACCATATATTTT.

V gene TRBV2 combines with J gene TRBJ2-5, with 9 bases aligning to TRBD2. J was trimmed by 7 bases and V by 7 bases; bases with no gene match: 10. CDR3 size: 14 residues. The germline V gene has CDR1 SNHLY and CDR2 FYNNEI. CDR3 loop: CASMGLAGSGTQYF. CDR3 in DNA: TGTGCCAGCATGGGGCTAGCGGGGTCTGGGACCCAGTACTTC. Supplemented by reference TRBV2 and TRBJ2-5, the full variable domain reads EPEVTQTPSHQVTQMGQEVILRCVPISNHLYFYWYRQILGQKVEFLVSFYNNEISEKSEIFDDQFSVERPDGSNFTLKIRSTKLEDSAMYFCASMGLAGSGTQYFGPGTRLLVL.

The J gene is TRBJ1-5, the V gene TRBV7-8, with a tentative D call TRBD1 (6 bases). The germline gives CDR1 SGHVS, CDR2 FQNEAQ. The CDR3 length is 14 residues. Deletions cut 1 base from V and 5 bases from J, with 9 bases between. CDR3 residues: CASSLVDRYQPQHF. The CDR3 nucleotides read TGTGCCAGCAGCTTAGTCGACAGGTATCAGCCCCAGCATTTT.

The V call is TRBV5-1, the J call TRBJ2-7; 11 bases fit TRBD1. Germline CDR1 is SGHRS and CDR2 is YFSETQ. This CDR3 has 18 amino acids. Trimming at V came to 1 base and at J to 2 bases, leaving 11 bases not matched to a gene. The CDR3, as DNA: TGCGCCAGCAGCTTGCGGACAGGGGGCACCTATTCAACCTACGAGCAGTACTTC. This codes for CASSLRTGGTYSTYEQYF.

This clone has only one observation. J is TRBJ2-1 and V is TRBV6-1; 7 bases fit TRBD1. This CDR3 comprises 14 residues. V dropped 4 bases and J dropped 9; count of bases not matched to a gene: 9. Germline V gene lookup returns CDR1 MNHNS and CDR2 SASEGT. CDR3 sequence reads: CASSVSRQGGEQFF. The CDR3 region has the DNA TGTGCCAGCAGTGTAAGTCGACAGGGTGGTGAGCAGTTCTTC.